This TCR beta chain appears in the sequencing data of a study of technical replicates of blood from a few donors. V dropped 4 bases and J dropped 2 bases, with 18 bases sitting between them. CDR1 and CDR2 from the germline V gene are SEHNR and FQNEAQ (reference sequence). The CDR3 contains 17 residues. TCRdb keeps only in-frame clones here, not all; method: immunoSEQ multiplex PCR. The table lists approximately 78,000 clones, about 95% of them singletons. V is TRBV7-9 and J is TRBJ1-3; tentatively, D is TRBD1 (6 bases). The sample consisted of T cells isolated from PBMCs. The receptor was derived from a human donor in good health. CDR3 bases: TGTGCCAGCAGCTCAGGAACCCTACGGACAGCTGGAAACACCATATATTTT. It codes for CASSSGTLRTAGNTIYF. Looking up the rest from reference TRBV7-9 and TRBJ1-3 gives the full variable domain: DTGVSQNPRHKITKRGQNVTFRCDPISEHNRLYWYRQTLGQGPEFLTYFQNEAQLEKSRLLSDRFSAERPKGSFSTLEIQRTEQGDSAMYLCASSSGTLRTAGNTIYFGEGSWLTVV.